The rows below give T cell receptor beta chains drawn from one sample of a study of blood T cell repertoires in COVID-19. TCRdb keeps only in-frame clones here, not all; method: immunoSEQ multiplex PCR. The profile shows roughly 38,000 clones, around 80% of them singletons. The sample consisted of peripheral blood. Source of these receptors: a man between 60 and 75 years old with COVID-19, enrolled during active disease. CDR3s include the opening cysteine and the closing phenylalanine or tryptophan. Each record gives: D gene, clone size, V gene, J gene, CDR3 protein, CDR3 DNA. The D gene is left open where the match is weak. Clone size, where shown, is once, few, many, or a class for clones that have expanded.

TRBD1	few	TRBV7-9	TRBJ1-6	CASSSDQGASPLHF	TGTGCCAGCAGCTCGGACCAGGGGGCTTCACCCCTCCACTTT
.	.	TRBV29-1	TRBJ1-1	CSVGHLNTEAFF	TGCAGCGTAGGACACCTAAACACTGAAGCTTTCTTT
.	.	TRBV29-1	TRBJ1-5	CSVQGRGSNQPQHF	TGCAGCGTACAGGGCAGGGGAAGCAATCAGCCCCAGCATTTT
.	.	TRBV7-9	TRBJ1-6	CASSLGSGPLHF	TGTGCCAGCAGCTTAGGGAGCGGACCCCTCCACTTT
TRBD2	few	TRBV7-2	TRBJ2-2	CASSTRSGGAGELFF	TGTGCCAGCAGCACCCGTAGCGGGGGCGCCGGGGAGCTGTTTTTT
TRBD2	.	TRBV2	TRBJ2-2	CASLGLAGGGNTGELFF	TGTGCCAGCTTAGGTCTAGCGGGAGGCGGCAACACCGGGGAGCTGTTTTTT
.	.	TRBV27	TRBJ1-6	CASSKDSPHNSPLHF	TGTGCCAGCAGCAAGGACAGCCCCCATAATTCACCCCTCCACTTT
TRBD2	.	TRBV11-2	TRBJ2-7	CASSLTSGGPYSYEQYF	TGTGCCAGCAGCTTGACTAGCGGAGGCCCGTACTCCTACGAGCAGTACTTC
.	.	TRBV7-8	TRBJ1-5	CASSWDDRRNQPQHF	TGTGCCAGCAGCTGGGATGACAGGCGGAATCAGCCCCAGCATTTT
TRBD2	.	TRBV7-8	TRBJ2-7	CASSGVSYEQYF	TGTGCCTCGAGCGGGGTCTCCTACGAGCAGTACTTC
.	.	TRBV11-2	TRBJ1-6	CASSLEPSLAAPLHF	TGTGCCAGCAGCTTAGAGCCCTCCCTCGCGGCACCCCTCCACTTT
.	.	TRBV7-2	TRBJ2-2	CASSAGLPNTGELFF	TGTGCCAGCAGCGCGGGACTTCCAAACACCGGGGAGCTGTTTTTT
.	.	TRBV25-1	TRBJ2-2	CASSDYRRGELFF	TGTGCCAGCAGTGACTACCGCCGCGGGGAGCTGTTTTTT
TRBD1	.	TRBV10-2	TRBJ1-2	CASSPGTGVGGYTF	TGCGCCAGCAGTCCCGGGACAGGGGTCGGTGGCTACACCTTC
TRBD2	.	TRBV27	TRBJ2-5	CASSSRVSGSWKETQYF	TGTGCCAGCAGTTCCCGGGTTAGCGGGAGTTGGAAGGAGACCCAGTACTTC
.	.	TRBV27	TRBJ2-1	CASAGMTTYNEQFF	TGTGCCAGCGCAGGGATGACCACCTACAATGAGCAGTTCTTC
.	.	TRBV6-1	TRBJ1-2	CASSENLIFGGDGYTF	TGTGCCAGCAGTGAAAATCTGATTTTCGGGGGTGATGGCTACACCTTC
TRBD1	.	TRBV6-5	TRBJ1-2	CASRDSGTGGGYTF	TGTGCCAGCAGAGATTCCGGGACAGGGGGCGGCTACACCTTC
TRBD1	.	TRBV7-2	TRBJ1-5	CASSPMTGVNQPQHF	TGTGCCAGCAGCCCGATGACAGGGGTGAATCAGCCCCAGCATTTT
TRBD1	.	TRBV29-1	TRBJ1-2	CSVLQGNYGYTF	TGCAGCGTTCTACAGGGGAACTATGGCTACACCTTC
.	.	TRBV5-4	TRBJ2-1	CEARYGYNEQFF	TGTGAAGCCAGGTACGGCTACAATGAGCAGTTCTTC
.	.	TRBV18	TRBJ1-5	CASSPATVASNQPQHF	TGTGCCAGCTCACCCGCGACAGTGGCGAGCAATCAGCCCCAGCATTTT
TRBD1	.	TRBV3-1/TRBV3-2	TRBJ1-5	CASSQAQGDGNQPQHF	TGTGCCAGCAGCCAGGCGCAGGGGGACGGCAATCAGCCCCAGCATTTT
.	.	TRBV5-6	TRBJ1-3	CASSLFPNPGNTIYF	TGTGCCAGCAGCCTATTTCCAAATCCGGGAAACACCATATATTTT
TRBD1	.	TRBV3-1/TRBV3-2	TRBJ1-6	CASSAGQASYNSPLHF	TGTGCCAGCAGCGCCGGACAGGCCTCATATAATTCACCCCTCCACTTT
.	.	TRBV11-3	TRBJ2-1	CASSFGRRGNEQFF	TGTGCCAGCAGCTTCGGACGGAGGGGAAATGAGCAGTTCTTC
TRBD1	.	TRBV12-3/TRBV12-4	TRBJ2-7	CASRGTGEYEQYF	TGTGCCAGCAGAGGGACAGGGGAATACGAGCAGTACTTC
.	once	TRBV6-6	TRBJ1-2	CASRSPEANYGYTF	TGTGCCAGCAGATCCCCAGAAGCTAACTATGGCTACACCTTC
TRBD1	.	TRBV15	TRBJ2-5	CATNSRGQGFQETQYF	TGTGCCACCAACAGCCGGGGACAGGGCTTCCAAGAGACCCAGTACTTC
TRBD2	.	TRBV9	TRBJ2-5	CASSVGTSLGETQYF	TGTGCCAGCAGCGTGGGGACTAGCCTGGGAGAGACCCAGTACTTC
TRBD1	.	TRBV7-2	TRBJ1-2	CASSDTGTGSGYTF	TGTGCCAGCAGCGACACCGGGACAGGGAGTGGCTACACCTTC
.	.	TRBV2	TRBJ2-2	CASSVQGIKNTGELFF	TGTGCCAGCAGCGTTCAGGGAATTAAGAACACCGGGGAGCTGTTTTTT
TRBD1	.	TRBV6-6	TRBJ1-4	CASSYSRDRGEKLFF	TGTGCCAGCAGTTACTCCCGGGACAGGGGAGAAAAACTGTTTTTT
.	.	TRBV4-1	TRBJ1-4	CASSQPIRGASNEKLFF	TGCGCCAGCAGCCAGCCTATTCGGGGGGCGAGTAATGAAAAACTGTTTTTT
.	once	TRBV19	TRBJ2-3	CASYQGGDTQYF	TGTGCCAGTTACCAGGGAGGAGATACGCAGTATTTT
TRBD1	.	TRBV24-1	TRBJ2-5	CATGLRTGAVETQYF	TGTGCCACGGGGCTGAGGACAGGGGCCGTAGAGACCCAGTACTTC
TRBD1	.	TRBV5-8	TRBJ1-5	CASSFTGAGDQPQHF	TGTGCCAGCAGCTTCACAGGGGCCGGAGATCAGCCCCAGCATTTT
.	.	TRBV5-4	TRBJ1-1	CASSFRGPGMNTEAFF	TGTGCCAGCAGCTTCAGGGGACCCGGGATGAACACTGAAGCTTTCTTT
TRBD1	.	TRBV5-1	TRBJ1-1	CASSHDRDTEAFF	TGCGCCAGCAGCCACGACAGGGACACTGAAGCTTTCTTT
TRBD1	.	TRBV5-1	TRBJ2-4	CASSPATGKNIQYF	TGCGCCAGCAGCCCGGCGACAGGGAAAAACATTCAGTACTTC
.	.	TRBV3-1/TRBV3-2	TRBJ2-7	CASSQESGGLSWEQYF	TGTGCCAGCAGCCAAGAGTCTGGAGGCCTAAGTTGGGAGCAGTACTTC
.	.	TRBV18	TRBJ1-3	CASTEAASSGNTIYF	TGTGCCAGCACCGAAGCGGCGAGCTCTGGAAACACCATATATTTT
.	.	TRBV15	TRBJ1-3	CATSRDPPGSSGNTIYF	TGTGCCACCAGCAGAGATCCCCCCGGGAGCTCTGGAAACACCATATATTTT
.	.	TRBV3-1/TRBV3-2	TRBJ1-4	CASSQDSDFATNEKLFF	TGTGCCAGCAGCCAAGATTCCGACTTTGCAACTAATGAAAAACTGTTTTTT
.	.	TRBV2	TRBJ1-2	CASRESQANYGYTF	TGTGCCAGCAGGGAGTCCCAAGCTAACTATGGCTACACCTTC
TRBD2	.	TRBV6-5	TRBJ2-2	CASSYLLGGLIGELFF	TGTGCCAGCAGTTACCTCTTGGGAGGGTTGATCGGGGAGCTGTTTTTT
TRBD2	.	TRBV28	TRBJ2-5	CASSFAGVRETQYF	TGTGCCAGCAGTTTCGCGGGAGTGCGAGAGACCCAGTACTTC
.	few	TRBV10-1	TRBJ1-1	CASKRAANTEAFF	TGCGCCAGCAAGAGGGCCGCGAACACTGAAGCTTTCTTT
.	.	TRBV3-1/TRBV3-2	TRBJ2-6	CASSLGQTGANVLTF	TGTGCCAGCAGTTTAGGACAAACTGGGGCCAACGTCCTGACTTTC
TRBD1	.	TRBV11-1	TRBJ2-7	CASSQGQGFGEQYF	TGTGCCAGCAGTCAGGGACAGGGGTTCGGCGAGCAGTACTTC
TRBD1	.	TRBV29-1	TRBJ1-1	CSVLGQGAQEAFF	TGCAGCGTACTCGGACAGGGGGCTCAAGAAGCTTTCTTT
.	.	TRBV6-5	TRBJ1-1	CATGVGGFMNTEAFF	TGTGCCACCGGTGTGGGGGGTTTTATGAACACTGAAGCTTTCTTT
TRBD1	.	TRBV30	TRBJ1-5	CAWETGGGNQPQHF	TGTGCCTGGGAGACAGGGGGAGGCAATCAGCCCCAGCATTTT
.	.	TRBV19	TRBJ2-5	CASSIWGEETQYF	TGTGCCAGTAGTATTTGGGGCGAAGAGACCCAGTACTTC
.	few	TRBV11-2	TRBJ2-2	CASSPKSTGELFF	TGTGCCAGCAGCCCTAAGAGCACCGGGGAGCTGTTTTTT